This TCR beta chain was obtained from a study of a mutant IDH1 vaccine in newly diagnosed glioma. At the level of the study: Former treatment meant radiotherapy, temozolomide, or both; the majority had gotten both.

Time point in this sample: week 35, safety follow-up. The vaccine gave 300 ug of a 20-mer mutant IDH1 peptide subcutaneously per dose. All eight of the vaccinations patients received fell in weeks 1, 3, 5, 7, 11, 15, 19 and 23. Notes on this clone: What it binds is unknown.

Only in-frame clones appear in the TCRdb table, and some are missing; sequencing was by immunoSEQ multiplex PCR. The sample contains around 57,000 clones, around four fifths of which appear only once. Germline V gene lookup returns CDR1 SGHNT and CDR2 YYREEE (reference sequence). V lost 7 bases and J lost 0; bases outside the gene matches: 16. This CDR3 is built from 19 residues. The sample in question was PBMCs, obtained from a glioma patient whose treatment included an IDH1 peptide vaccine. The gene calls are TRBV5-4 and TRBJ2-2, with 9 bases aligning to TRBD1. The sequence was obtained from a man aged 25 to 40 with glioma. CDR3 sequence reads: CASYTQQGADPANTGELFF. The CDR3 DNA reads as TGTGCCAGCTACACACAACAGGGGGCGGACCCCGCGAACACCGGGGAGCTGTTTTTT.